This TCR beta chain came from a study of shared clonotypes between healthy human individuals. Measured with immunoSEQ multiplex PCR; TCRdb has only the in-frame clones, and not every one. The sample includes 1.4 million or so clones, approximately 98.5% seen only once; the top ten take about 0.34%. Germline values: CDR1 MDHEN, CDR2 SYDVKM. This CDR3 has 14 amino acids. Between the trimmed V and J ends, which lost 6 bases and 1 base, there was a span of 12 bases. The study's findings and limits: Non-shared clonotypes had lower generation probabilities than those shared by all four donors. Exclusively blood specimens were collected; tissue repertoires likely differ.

A word on this clone: What it binds is unknown.

This clonotype was sampled from a man aged 25-40 years in good health. The rearrangement uses TRBV28 and TRBJ1-1, with no clear D. The specimen sequenced was naive CD4+ T cells sorted from blood. Subset specified: CD45RA+ positively selected. DNA of the CDR3: TGTGCCAGCAGCGCATTTCCACCGAACACTGAAGCTTTCTTT. Translated, it gives CASSAFPPNTEAFF.